The source of this TCR beta chain is a study of shared clonotypes between healthy human individuals. Study summary: Donors, aged 18 to 49, were a couple of women and three men. For every donor, three CD4 naive, three CD4 memory, two CD8 naive and one CD8 memory plates were used. Whole-study findings and limits: Sharing across four donors was highest in naive CD4 (roughly 5%) and lowest in memory CD8 (around 0.4%).

Turning to this clone: Antigen unknown.

The CDR3 covers 11 residues. Germline CDR1 and CDR2: MDHEN and SYDVKM. Trimming removed 4 bases at V and 6 bases at J, with 6 bases between. CD45RA+ naive and CD45RA-negative memory subsets were separated from CD4+ cells. The table came from immunoSEQ multiplex PCR; TCRdb's copy has only in-frame clones and leaves some out. The table records 1 million to 1.2 million clones, about 72% of them present only once. This rearrangement joins TRBV28 to TRBJ1-1, with no clear D. This TCR was recovered from a man between 18 and 35 years old in good health. Some clones in this sample may be carry-over from other donors' samples. Sequencing was carried out using memory CD4+ T cells from PBMCs. As for subset: CD45RA-negative fraction. The CDR3 loop reads CASSYAAEAFF. Here the CDR3 DNA reads TGTGCCAGCAGTTATGCAGCTGAAGCTTTCTTT. The complete variable domain, with remaining parts taken from reference TRBV28 and TRBJ1-1, reads DVKVTQSSRYLVKRTGEKVFLECVQDMDHENMFWYRQDPGLGLRLIYFSYDVKMKEKGDIPEGYSVSREKKERFSLILESASTNQTSMYLCASSYAAEAFFGQGTRLTVV.